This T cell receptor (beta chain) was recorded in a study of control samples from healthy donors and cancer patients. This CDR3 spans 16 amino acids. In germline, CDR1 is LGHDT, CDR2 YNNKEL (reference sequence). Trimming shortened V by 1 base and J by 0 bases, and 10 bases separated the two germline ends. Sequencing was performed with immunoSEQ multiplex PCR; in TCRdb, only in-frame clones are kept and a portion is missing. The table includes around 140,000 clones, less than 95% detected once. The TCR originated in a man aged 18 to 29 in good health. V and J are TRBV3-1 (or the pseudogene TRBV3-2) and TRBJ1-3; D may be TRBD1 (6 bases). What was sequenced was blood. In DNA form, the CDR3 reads TGTGCCAGCAGCCAAGGGACAGCTTACTCTGGAAACACCATATATTTT. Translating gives CASSQGTAYSGNTIYF.